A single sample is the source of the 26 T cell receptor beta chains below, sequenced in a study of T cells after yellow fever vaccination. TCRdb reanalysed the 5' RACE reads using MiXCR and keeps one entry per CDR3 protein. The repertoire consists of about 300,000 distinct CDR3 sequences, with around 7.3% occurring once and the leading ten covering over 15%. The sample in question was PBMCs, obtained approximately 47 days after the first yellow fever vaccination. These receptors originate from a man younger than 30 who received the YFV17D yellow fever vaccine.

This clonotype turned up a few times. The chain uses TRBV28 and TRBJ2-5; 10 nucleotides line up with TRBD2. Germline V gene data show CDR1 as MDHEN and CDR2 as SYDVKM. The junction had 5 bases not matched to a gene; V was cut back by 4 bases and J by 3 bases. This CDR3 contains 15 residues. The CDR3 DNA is TGTGCCAGCAGTTACGACCTAGCGGGGGAAGAGACCCAGTACTTC. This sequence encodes CASSYDLAGEETQYF. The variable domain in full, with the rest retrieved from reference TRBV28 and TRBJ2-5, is DVKVTQSSRYLVKRTGEKVFLECVQDMDHENMFWYRQDPGLGLRLIYFSYDVKMKEKGDIPEGYSVSREKKERFSLILESASTNQTSMYLCASSYDLAGEETQYFGPGTRLLVL.

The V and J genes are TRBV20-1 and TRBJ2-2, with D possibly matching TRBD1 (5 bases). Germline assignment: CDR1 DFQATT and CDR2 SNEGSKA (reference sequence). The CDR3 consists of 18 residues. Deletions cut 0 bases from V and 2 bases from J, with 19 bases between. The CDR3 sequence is CSARDLFVAGKNTGELFF. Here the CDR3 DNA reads TGCAGTGCTAGAGATCTCTTTGTGGCAGGGAAAAACACCGGGGAGCTGTTTTTT.

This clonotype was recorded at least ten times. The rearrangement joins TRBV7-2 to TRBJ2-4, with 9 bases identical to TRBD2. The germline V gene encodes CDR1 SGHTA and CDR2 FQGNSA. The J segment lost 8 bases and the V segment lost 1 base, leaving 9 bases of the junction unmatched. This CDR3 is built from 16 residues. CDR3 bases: TGTGCCAGCAGCTTAGAAGCGGGGGGATTGGGGTACATTCAGTACTTC. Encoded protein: CASSLEAGGLGYIQYF.

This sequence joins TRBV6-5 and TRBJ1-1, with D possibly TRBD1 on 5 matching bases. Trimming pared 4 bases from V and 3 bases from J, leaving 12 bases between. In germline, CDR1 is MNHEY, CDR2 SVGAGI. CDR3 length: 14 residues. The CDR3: CASSFQSGDTEAFF. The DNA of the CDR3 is TGTGCCAGCAGTTTCCAGTCGGGGGACACTGAAGCTTTCTTT.

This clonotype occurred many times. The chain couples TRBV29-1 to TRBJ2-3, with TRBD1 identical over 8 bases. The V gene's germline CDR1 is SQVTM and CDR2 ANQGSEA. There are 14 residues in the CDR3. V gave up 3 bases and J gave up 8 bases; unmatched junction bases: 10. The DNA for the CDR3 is TGCAGCGTTGAGCCCCGGGACAGGTTCGGTACGCAGTATTTT. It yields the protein CSVEPRDRFGTQYF.

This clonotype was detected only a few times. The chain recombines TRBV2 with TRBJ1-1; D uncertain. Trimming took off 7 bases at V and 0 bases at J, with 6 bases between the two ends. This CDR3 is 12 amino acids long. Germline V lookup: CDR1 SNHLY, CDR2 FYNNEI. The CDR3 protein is CASNSMNTEAFF. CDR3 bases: TGTGCCAGCAATTCGATGAACACTGAAGCTTTCTTT.

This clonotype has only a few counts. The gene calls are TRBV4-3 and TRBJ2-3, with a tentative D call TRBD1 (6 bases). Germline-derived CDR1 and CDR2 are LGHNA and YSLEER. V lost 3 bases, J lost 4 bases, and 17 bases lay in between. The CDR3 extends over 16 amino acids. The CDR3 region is CASSHAWGLAPDTQYF. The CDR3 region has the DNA TGCGCCAGCAGCCACGCCTGGGGGCTAGCTCCAGATACGCAGTATTTT.

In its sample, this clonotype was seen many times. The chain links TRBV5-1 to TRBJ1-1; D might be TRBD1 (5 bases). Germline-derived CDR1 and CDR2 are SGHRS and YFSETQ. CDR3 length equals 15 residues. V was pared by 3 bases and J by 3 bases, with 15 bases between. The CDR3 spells CASSYTGGVDTEAFF. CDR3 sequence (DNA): TGCGCCAGCAGCTACACAGGTGGGGTGGACACTGAAGCTTTCTTT.

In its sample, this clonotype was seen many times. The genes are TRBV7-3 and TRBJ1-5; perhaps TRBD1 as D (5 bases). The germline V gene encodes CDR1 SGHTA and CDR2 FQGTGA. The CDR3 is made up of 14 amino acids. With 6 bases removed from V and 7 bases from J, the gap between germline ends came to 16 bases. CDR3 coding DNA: TGTGCCAGCAGACCAACAGGCCGAGGGCAGCCCCAGCATTTT. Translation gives CASRPTGRGQPQHF.

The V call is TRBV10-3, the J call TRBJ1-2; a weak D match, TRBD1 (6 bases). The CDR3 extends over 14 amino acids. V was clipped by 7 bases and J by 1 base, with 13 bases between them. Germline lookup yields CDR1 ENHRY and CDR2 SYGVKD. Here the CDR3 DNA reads TGTGCCATCACCCGGGACACCCGTAACTATGGCTACACCTTC. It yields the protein CAITRDTRNYGYTF.

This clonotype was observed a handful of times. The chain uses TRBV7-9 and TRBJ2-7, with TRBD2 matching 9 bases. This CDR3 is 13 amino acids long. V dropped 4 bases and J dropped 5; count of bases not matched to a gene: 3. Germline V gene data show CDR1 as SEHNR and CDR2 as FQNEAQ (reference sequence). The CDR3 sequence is CASSSIAGDEQYV. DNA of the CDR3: TGTGCCAGCAGCTCTATAGCGGGGGACGAGCAGTACGTC.

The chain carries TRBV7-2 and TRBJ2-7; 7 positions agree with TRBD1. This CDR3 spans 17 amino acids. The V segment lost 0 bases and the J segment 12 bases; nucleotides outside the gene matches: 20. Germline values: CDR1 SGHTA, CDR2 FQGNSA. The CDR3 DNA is TGTGCCAGCAGCTTAGCGCTTGGGGACAGACCCTACAAGCAGTTGTACGTC. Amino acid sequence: CASSLALGDRPYKQLYV.

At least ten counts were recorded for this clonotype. The CDR3 reads CSARAGLTDTQYF. As DNA, the CDR3 is TGCAGTGCTCGCGCGGGCCTGACAGATACGCAGTATTTT. The rearrangement uses TRBV20-1 and TRBJ2-3; possible D gene TRBD2, 5 bases. V dropped 5 bases and J dropped 3 bases, with 12 bases sitting between them. The germline gives CDR1 DFQATT, CDR2 SNEGSKA (reference sequence). The CDR3 is 13 amino acids.

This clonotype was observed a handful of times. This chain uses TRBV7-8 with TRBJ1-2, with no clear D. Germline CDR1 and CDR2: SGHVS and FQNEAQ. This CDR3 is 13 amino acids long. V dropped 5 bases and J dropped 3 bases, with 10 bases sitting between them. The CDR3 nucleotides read TGTGCCAGCAGCCCTCCAGACGACTATGGCTACACCTTC. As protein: CASSPPDDYGYTF.

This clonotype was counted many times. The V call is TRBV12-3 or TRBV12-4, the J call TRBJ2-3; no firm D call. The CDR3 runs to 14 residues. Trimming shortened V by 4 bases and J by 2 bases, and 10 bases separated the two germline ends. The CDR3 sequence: CASSSVGNTDTQYF. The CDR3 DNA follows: TGTGCCAGCAGTTCGGTAGGGAACACAGATACGCAGTATTTT.

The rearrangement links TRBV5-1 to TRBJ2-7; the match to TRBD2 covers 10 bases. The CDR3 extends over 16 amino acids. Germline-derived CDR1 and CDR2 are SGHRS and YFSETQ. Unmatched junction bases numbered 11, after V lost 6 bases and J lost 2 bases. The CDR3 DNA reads TGCGCCAGCATGCCAATAGCGGGGGGATCCGCCTACGAGCAGTACTTC. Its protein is CASMPIAGGSAYEQYF. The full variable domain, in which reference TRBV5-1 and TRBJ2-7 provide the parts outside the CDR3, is KAGVTQTPRYLIKTRGQQVTLSCSPISGHRSVSWYQQTPGQGLQFLFEYFSETQRNKGNFPGRFSGRQFSNSRSEMNVSTLELGDSALYLCASMPIAGGSAYEQYFGPGTRLTVT.

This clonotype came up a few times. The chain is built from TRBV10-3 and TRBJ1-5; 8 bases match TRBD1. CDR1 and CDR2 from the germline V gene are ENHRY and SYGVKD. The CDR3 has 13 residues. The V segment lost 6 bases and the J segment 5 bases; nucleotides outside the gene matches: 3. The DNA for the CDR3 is TGTGCCATCAGGGACAGGGATTATCAGCCCCAGCATTTT. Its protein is CAIRDRDYQPQHF.

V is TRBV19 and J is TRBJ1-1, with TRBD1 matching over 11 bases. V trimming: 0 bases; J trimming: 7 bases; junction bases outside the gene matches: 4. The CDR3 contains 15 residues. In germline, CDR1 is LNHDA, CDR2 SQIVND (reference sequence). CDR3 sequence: CASSIEDRGRDEAFF. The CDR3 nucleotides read TGTGCCAGTAGTATAGAGGACAGGGGGCGAGATGAAGCTTTCTTT.

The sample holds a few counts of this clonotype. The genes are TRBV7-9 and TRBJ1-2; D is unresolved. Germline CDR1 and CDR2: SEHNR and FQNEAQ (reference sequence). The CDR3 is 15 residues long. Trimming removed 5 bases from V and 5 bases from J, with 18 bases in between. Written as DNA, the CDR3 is TGTGCCAGCAGCGCGCCACTTGTGGGGTGGTATGGCTACACCTTC. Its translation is CASSAPLVGWYGYTF.

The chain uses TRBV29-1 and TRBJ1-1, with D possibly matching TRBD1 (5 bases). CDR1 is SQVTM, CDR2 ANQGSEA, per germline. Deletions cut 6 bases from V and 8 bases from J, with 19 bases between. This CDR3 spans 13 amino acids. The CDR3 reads CSVTGGSGREAFF. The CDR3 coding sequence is TGCAGCGTCACAGGAGGCAGCGGGCGGGAAGCTTTCTTT.

In DNA form, the CDR3 reads TGTGCCAGCAGTCCCTCCCTGACAGGGGCCTACGAGCAGTACTTC. Residues: CASSPSLTGAYEQYF. This chain joins TRBV27 and TRBJ2-7, with TRBD1 matching over 8 bases. V was clipped by 5 bases and J by 2 bases; unmatched bases: 8. Germline values: CDR1 MNHEY, CDR2 SMNVEV (reference sequence). The CDR3 runs to 15 residues.

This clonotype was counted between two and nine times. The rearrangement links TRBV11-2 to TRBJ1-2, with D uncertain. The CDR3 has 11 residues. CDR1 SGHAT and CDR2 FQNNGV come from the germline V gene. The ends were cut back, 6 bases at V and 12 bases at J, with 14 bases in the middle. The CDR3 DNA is TGTGCCAGCAGTTTGGGTCCCCCTAACACCTTC. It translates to CASSLGPPNTF.

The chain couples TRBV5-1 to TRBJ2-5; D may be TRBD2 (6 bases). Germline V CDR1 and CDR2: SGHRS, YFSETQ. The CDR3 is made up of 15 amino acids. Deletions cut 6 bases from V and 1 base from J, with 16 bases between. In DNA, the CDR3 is TGCGCCAGCACCTCAACCGGGACTTCCCAAGAGACCCAGTACTTC. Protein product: CASTSTGTSQETQYF.

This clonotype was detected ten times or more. In DNA, the CDR3 is TGTGCCAGCAAAACGGGAGGCGGGCCCGGGAGGAGCTACAATGAGCAGTTCTTC. Its translation: CASKTGGGPGRSYNEQFF. The chain is built from TRBV27 and TRBJ2-1, with 7 bases that match TRBD2. CDR3 length: 18 amino acids. J gave up 3 bases and V 7 bases, and 18 bases lay outside the gene matches. In germline, CDR1 is MNHEY, CDR2 SMNVEV (reference sequence).

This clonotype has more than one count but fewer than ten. The CDR3 region has the DNA TGCGCCAGCAGCCAACAACAGGGGGCTCGGTACGAGCAGTACTTC. Its protein product is CASSQQQGARYEQYF. The chain recombines TRBV4-3 with TRBJ2-7, with 9 bases identical to TRBD1. Germline trimming cut 2 bases from V and 4 bases from J; bases unmatched to any gene: 6. Germline CDR1 is LGHNA and CDR2 is YSLEER. The CDR3 runs to 15 residues.

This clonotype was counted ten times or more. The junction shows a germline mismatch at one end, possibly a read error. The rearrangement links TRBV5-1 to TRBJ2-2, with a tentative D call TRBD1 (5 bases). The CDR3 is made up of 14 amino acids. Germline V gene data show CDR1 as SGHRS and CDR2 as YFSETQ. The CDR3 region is CASSSTVNTGELFF. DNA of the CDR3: TGTGCCAGCAGCTCGACAGTGAACACCGGGGAGCTGTTTTTT.